These 8 T cell receptor beta chains originate from one sample sequenced in a study of T cells in Graves' hyperthyroidism and ophthalmopathy. RNA transcripts were the template for amplifying TCR beta CDR3 regions. With the HTBI primer set, the TCR CDR3 went through a first round of RT-PCR. Via MiXCR, TCRdb re-called the multiplex PCR reads, giving one row per CDR3 protein. The table records hundreds of thousands of distinct CDR3 sequences, 14% of them present only once. Sequencing used blood. All receptors derive from a young woman with Graves' hyperthyroidism.

This clonotype was observed at least ten times. V is TRBV7-3 and J is TRBJ2-3; D call uncertain. CDR1 and CDR2 (germline): SGHTA, FQGTGA. V lost 6 bases to trimming and J lost 4 bases, with 11 bases between them. The CDR3 is made up of 13 amino acids. The CDR3 spells CASSLGGPDTQYF. CDR3 bases: TGTGCCAGCAGTTTGGGCGGCCCAGATACGCAGTATTTT.

The CDR3 region has the DNA TGTGCCAGCAGTTTTGGGACGGGAGAGGTGGGGGCCAACGTCCTGACTTTC. Translation gives CASSFGTGEVGANVLTF. The V gene is TRBV12-3 or TRBV12-4, the J gene TRBJ2-6, with D maybe TRBD2 (6 bases). The V and J ends lost 3 bases and 4 bases respectively, with 16 bases between them. This CDR3 comprises 17 residues.

This clonotype was recorded at least ten times. V is TRBV30 and J is TRBJ2-2; D is possibly TRBD2 (7 bases). This CDR3 is built from 12 residues. From germline, CDR1 is GTSNPN and CDR2 SVGIG (reference sequence). Trimming left V 3 bases short and J 6 bases short, with 8 bases between. Written as DNA, the CDR3 is TGTGCCTGGAGGGGGGGGCCCGGGGAGCTGTTTTTT. Encoded protein: CAWRGGPGELFF. Drawing the rest from reference TRBV30 and TRBJ2-2, the complete variable domain is SQTIHQWPATLVQPVGSPLSLECTVEGTSNPNLYWYRQAAGRGLQLLFYSVGIGQISSEVPQNLSASRPQDRQFILSSKKLLLSDSGFYLCAWRGGPGELFFGEGSRLTVL.

This clonotype was found many times. The V and J genes are TRBV15 and TRBJ2-7; 7 bases line up with TRBD2. CDR3 size: 14 residues. V was clipped by 0 bases and J by 3 bases; unmatched bases: 2. CDR1 and CDR2 from the germline V gene are LNHNV and YYDKDF (reference sequence). The CDR3 here is CATSREPGGYEQYF. The CDR3 bases are TGTGCCACCAGCAGAGAACCGGGAGGCTACGAGCAGTACTTC. Drawing the rest from reference TRBV15 and TRBJ2-7, the complete variable domain is DAMVIQNPRYQVTQFGKPVTLSCSQTLNHNVMYWYQQKSSQAPKLLFHYYDKDFNNEADTPDNFQSRRPNTSFCFLDIRSPGLGDTAMYLCATSREPGGYEQYFGPGTRLTVT.

The sample holds a few counts of this clonotype. The genes are TRBV4-2 and TRBJ2-2; TRBD2 agrees at 8 bases. Unmatched junction bases numbered 9, after V lost 4 bases and J lost 5 bases. The CDR3 is 16 residues long. CDR1 and CDR2 from the germline V gene are LGHNA and YNFKEQ. The CDR3, as DNA: TGTGCCAGCAGCCGCCCAGCGGGAGTCCCGACCGGGGAGCTGTTTTTT. This encodes CASSRPAGVPTGELFF.

The rearrangement uses TRBV20-1 and TRBJ2-7; 14 bases match TRBD2. V was clipped by 2 bases and J by 3 bases; unmatched bases: 3. CDR1 is DFQATT and CDR2 is SNEGSKA in the germline V gene (reference sequence). This CDR3 has 15 residues. The CDR3 DNA sequence: TGCAGTGCTAGACCCGGGACTAGCGGGAGCTACGAGCAGTACTTC. This encodes CSARPGTSGSYEQYF.

The V gene is TRBV10-3, the J gene TRBJ2-1; TRBD2 is a possible D gene (5 bases). CDR3 size: 14 residues. The V gene lost 10 bases and the J gene lost 7 bases, with 20 bases spanning the gap. Looked up from germline, CDR1 is ENHRY and CDR2 is SYGVKD. DNA for the CDR3: TGTGCCACCAAACGGACTGACCTGGGGAATGAGCAGTTCTTC. Its protein is CATKRTDLGNEQFF.

The table lists this clonotype with many counts. The chain recombines TRBV3-1 with TRBJ2-7, with TRBD1 identical over 9 bases. The length of the CDR3 is 14 residues. V gave up 2 bases and J gave up 3 bases; unmatched junction bases: 2. The germline gives CDR1 LGHDT, CDR2 YNNKEL (reference sequence). The CDR3 nucleotides read TGTGCCAGCAGCCAATGGGACAGGGTCTACGAGCAGTACTTC. As protein: CASSQWDRVYEQYF.